Presented here are 8 T cell receptor beta chains from one specimen sequenced in a study of cytomegalovirus exposure and HLA in healthy donors. 60 Vbeta and 13 Jbeta primers were used in PCR. Using immunoSEQ multiplex PCR, the repertoire was profiled, and TCRdb retains in-frame clones only, with some absent. In the table there are around 100,000 clones, approximately 78% of which are singletons. The specimen was PBMCs. The receptors here all came from a man younger than 45 in good health and CMV-seropositive.

This chain uses TRBV4-1 with TRBJ1-5; D may be TRBD1 (6 bases). Trimming removed 0 bases at V and 7 bases at J, with 19 bases between. Per germline, CDR1 MGHRA and CDR2 YSYEKL. CDR3 length: 17 residues. For the CDR3, the DNA is TGCGCCAGCAGCCAAGAAGCTAAGTTCAGGGGCCGACAGCCCCAGCATTTT. Translation gives CASSQEAKFRGRQPQHF.

The J gene is TRBJ2-7, the V gene TRBV12-5, with TRBD2 as a possible D gene (5 bases). The CDR3 has 15 amino acids. The V and J ends lost 6 bases and 3 bases respectively, with 18 bases between them. The germline CDR1 and CDR2 sequences are LGHNT and FRNRAP. CDR3 in amino acids: CASGGSRVARYEQYV. The CDR3 DNA is TGTGCTAGTGGGGGCTCAAGGGTAGCGCGCTACGAGCAGTACGTC.

The CDR3 region has the DNA TGTGCCAGCAGTTACTCTCCAACGTGGGGCGAGCAGTACGTC. Residues: CASSYSPTWGEQYV. The chain joins TRBV6-5 to TRBJ2-7; D call uncertain. CDR1 and CDR2 (germline): MNHEY, SVGAGI. The CDR3 consists of 14 residues. V lost 0 bases to trimming and J lost 6 bases, with 12 bases between them.

Details on this clone: At the DNA level, this CDR3 is encoded by other sequences in the same sample as well. This chain links TRBV11-2 with TRBJ2-6; 8 bases are shared with TRBD1. V lost 5 bases to trimming and J lost 0 bases; unmatched junction nucleotides: 6. The CDR3 length is 17 residues. Germline CDR1 reads SGHAT; CDR2 reads FQNNGV. The CDR3, as DNA: TGTGCCAGCAGCCGACAGGGGAGCCGCTCTGGGGCCAACGTCCTGACTTTC. It is translated as CASSRQGSRSGANVLTF.

The rearrangement joins TRBV5-6 to TRBJ2-7; D is undetermined. The V end was cut by 0 bases, the J end by 3 bases, with 16 bases between. The germline V gene encodes CDR1 SGHDT and CDR2 YYEEEE. The CDR3 is 16 amino acids. The CDR3 DNA reads TGTGCCAGCAGCTTGGGACCCCCACCGTCCTACTACGAGCAGTACGTC. Protein: CASSLGPPPSYYEQYV.

This chain links TRBV5-1 with TRBJ2-1; TRBD2 aligns across 7 bases. The CDR3 loop spans 18 amino acids. V trimming: 0 bases; J trimming: 0 bases; junction bases outside the gene matches: 9. CDR1 SGHRS and CDR2 YFSETQ come from the germline V gene. This CDR3 reads CASSLVGSGLSSYNEQFF. DNA of the CDR3: TGCGCCAGCAGCTTGGTGGGTAGCGGGCTTAGCTCCTACAATGAGCAGTTCTTC.

With respect to this clone: One end of the junction fails to match germline, which may point to a read error. The CDR3 loop reads CASRAGLAGSNERFF. The CDR3 bases are TGCGCCAGCAGAGCAGGACTAGCGGGAAGCAATGAGCGGTTCTTC. The chain carries TRBV4-1 and TRBJ2-1; 12 nucleotides line up with TRBD2. The length of the CDR3 is 15 residues. CDR1 MGHRA and CDR2 YSYEKL come from the germline V gene.

The CDR3 DNA reads TGTGCCAGCAGCTTAGATAGGTTGGAGACTTCGGCCTACGAGCAGTACTTC. As protein: CASSLDRLETSAYEQYF. V and J are TRBV7-9 and TRBJ2-7; D gene unclear. Germline CDR1 and CDR2: SEHNR and FQNEAQ (reference sequence). The germline V and J ends were trimmed by 1 base and 2 bases, with 18 bases remaining between them. This CDR3 has 17 residues. Supplemented by reference TRBV7-9 and TRBJ2-7, the full variable domain reads DTGVSQNPRHKITKRGQNVTFRCDPISEHNRLYWYRQTLGQGPEFLTYFQNEAQLEKSRLLSDRFSAERPKGSFSTLEIQRTEQGDSAMYLCASSLDRLETSAYEQYFGPGTRLTVT.